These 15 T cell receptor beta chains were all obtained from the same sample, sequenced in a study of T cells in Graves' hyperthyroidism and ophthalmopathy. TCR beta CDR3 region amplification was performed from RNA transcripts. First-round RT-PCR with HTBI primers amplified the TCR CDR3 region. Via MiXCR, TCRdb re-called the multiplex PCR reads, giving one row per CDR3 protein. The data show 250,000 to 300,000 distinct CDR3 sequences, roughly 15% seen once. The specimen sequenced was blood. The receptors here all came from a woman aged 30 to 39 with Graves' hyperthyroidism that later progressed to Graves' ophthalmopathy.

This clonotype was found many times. The CDR3 DNA is TGCAGCGTTTCCAGGGTTTCGAACACTGAAGCTTTCTTT. Its protein is CSVSRVSNTEAFF. The rearrangement joins TRBV29-1 to TRBJ1-1; D may be TRBD1 (5 bases). V was trimmed by 5 bases and J by 1 base, leaving 11 bases between them. CDR3 length: 13 residues. CDR1 and CDR2 (germline): SQVTM, ANQGSEA.

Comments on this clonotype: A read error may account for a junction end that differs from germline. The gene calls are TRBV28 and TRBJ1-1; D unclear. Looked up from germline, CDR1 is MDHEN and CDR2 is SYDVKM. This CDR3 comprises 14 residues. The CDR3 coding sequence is TGTGCCAGCAGTTTCCCTACGGCGAACACTGAAGCTTTCTTC. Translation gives CASSFPTANTEAFF.

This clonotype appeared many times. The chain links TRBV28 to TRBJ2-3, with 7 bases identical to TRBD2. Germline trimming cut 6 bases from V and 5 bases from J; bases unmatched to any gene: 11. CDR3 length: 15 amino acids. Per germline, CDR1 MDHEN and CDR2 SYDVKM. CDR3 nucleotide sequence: TGTGCCAGCAGCCCCCAGACTAGCAGGAGAGATACGCAGTATTTT. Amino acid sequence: CASSPQTSRRDTQYF. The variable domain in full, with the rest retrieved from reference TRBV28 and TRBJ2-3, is DVKVTQSSRYLVKRTGEKVFLECVQDMDHENMFWYRQDPGLGLRLIYFSYDVKMKEKGDIPEGYSVSREKKERFSLILESASTNQTSMYLCASSPQTSRRDTQYFGPGTRLTVL.

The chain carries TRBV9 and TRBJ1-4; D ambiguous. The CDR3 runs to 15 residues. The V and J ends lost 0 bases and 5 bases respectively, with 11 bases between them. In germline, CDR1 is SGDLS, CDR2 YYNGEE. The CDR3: CASSVGGTENEKLFF. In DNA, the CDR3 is TGTGCCAGCAGCGTAGGTGGTACAGAGAATGAAAAACTGTTTTTT.

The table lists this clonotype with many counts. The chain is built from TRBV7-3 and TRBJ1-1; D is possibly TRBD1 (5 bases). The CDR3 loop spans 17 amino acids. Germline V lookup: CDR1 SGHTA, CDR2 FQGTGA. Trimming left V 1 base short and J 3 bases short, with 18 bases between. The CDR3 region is CASSLSGASGAYTEAFF. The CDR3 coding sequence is TGTGCCAGCAGCTTAAGTGGGGCCTCCGGGGCCTACACTGAAGCTTTCTTT.

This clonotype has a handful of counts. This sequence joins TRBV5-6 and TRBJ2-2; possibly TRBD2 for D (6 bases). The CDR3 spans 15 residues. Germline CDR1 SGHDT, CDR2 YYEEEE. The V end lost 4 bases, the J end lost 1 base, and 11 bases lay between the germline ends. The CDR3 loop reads CASSEAGMNTGELFF. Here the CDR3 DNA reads TGTGCCAGCAGCGAGGCGGGGATGAACACCGGGGAGCTGTTTTTT. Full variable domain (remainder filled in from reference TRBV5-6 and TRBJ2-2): DAGVTQSPTHLIKTRGQQVTLRCSPKSGHDTVSWYQQALGQGPQFIFQYYEEEERQRGNFPDRFSGHQFPNYSSELNVNALLLGDSALYLCASSEAGMNTGELFFGEGSRLTVL.

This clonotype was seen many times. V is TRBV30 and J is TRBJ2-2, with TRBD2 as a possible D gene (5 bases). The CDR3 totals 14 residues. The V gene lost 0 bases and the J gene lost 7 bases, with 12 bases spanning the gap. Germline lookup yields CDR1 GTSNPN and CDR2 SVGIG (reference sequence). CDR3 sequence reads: CAWSVRARGGELFF. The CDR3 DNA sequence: TGTGCCTGGAGTGTGAGGGCCCGGGGCGGGGAGCTGTTTTTT.

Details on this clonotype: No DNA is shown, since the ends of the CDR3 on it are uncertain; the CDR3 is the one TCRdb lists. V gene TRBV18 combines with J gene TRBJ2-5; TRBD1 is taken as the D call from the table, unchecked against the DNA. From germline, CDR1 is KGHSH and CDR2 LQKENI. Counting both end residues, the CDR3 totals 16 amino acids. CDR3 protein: CASSSLVGTGTETQCF.

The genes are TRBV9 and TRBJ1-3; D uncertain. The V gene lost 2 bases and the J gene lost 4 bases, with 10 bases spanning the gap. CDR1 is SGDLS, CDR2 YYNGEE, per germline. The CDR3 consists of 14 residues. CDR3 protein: CASSVLSEGNTIYF. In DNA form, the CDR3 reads TGTGCCAGCAGCGTTCTCTCGGAAGGAAACACCATATATTTT. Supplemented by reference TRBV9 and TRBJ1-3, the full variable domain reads DSGVTQTPKHLITATGQRVTLRCSPRSGDLSVYWYQQSLDQGLQFLIQYYNGEERAKGNILERFSAQQFPDLHSELNLSSLELGDSALYFCASSVLSEGNTIYFGEGSWLTVV.

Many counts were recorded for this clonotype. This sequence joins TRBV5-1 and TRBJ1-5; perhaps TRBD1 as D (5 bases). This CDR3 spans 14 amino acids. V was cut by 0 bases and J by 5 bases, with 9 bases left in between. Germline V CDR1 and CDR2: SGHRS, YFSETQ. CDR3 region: CASSLEGLHQPQHF. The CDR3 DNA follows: TGCGCCAGCAGCTTGGAGGGGTTGCATCAGCCCCAGCATTTT.

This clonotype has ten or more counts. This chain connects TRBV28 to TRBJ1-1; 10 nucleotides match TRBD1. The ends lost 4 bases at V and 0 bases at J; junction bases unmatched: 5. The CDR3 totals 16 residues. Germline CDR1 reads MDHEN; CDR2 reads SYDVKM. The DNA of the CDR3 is TGTGCCAGCAGTTCGGACAGGGGGTATTTGAACACTGAAGCTTTCTTT. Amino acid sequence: CASSSDRGYLNTEAFF.

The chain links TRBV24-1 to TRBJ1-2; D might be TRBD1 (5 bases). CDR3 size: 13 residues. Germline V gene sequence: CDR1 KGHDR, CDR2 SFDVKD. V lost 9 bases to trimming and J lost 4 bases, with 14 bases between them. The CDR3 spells CATSPGRTYGYTF. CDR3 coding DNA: TGTGCCACCTCCCCAGGGAGGACCTATGGCTACACCTTC.

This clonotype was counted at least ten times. This CDR3 reads CASSQTFLGGRDTQYF. The CDR3 DNA reads as TGTGCCAGCAGCCAAACCTTTCTAGGGGGAAGAGATACGCAGTATTTT. The V and J genes are TRBV3-1 and TRBJ2-3, with a weak D call TRBD1 (6 bases). This CDR3 is 16 amino acids long. In germline, CDR1 is LGHDT, CDR2 YNNKEL (reference sequence). Trimming stripped 2 bases from V and 5 bases from J, with 17 bases between.

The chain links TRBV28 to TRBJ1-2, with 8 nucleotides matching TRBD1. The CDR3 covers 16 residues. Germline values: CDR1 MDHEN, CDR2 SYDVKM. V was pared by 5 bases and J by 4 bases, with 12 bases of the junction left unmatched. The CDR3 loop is CASSRGQDLAAYGYTF. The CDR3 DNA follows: TGTGCCAGCAGTCGGGGACAGGACCTAGCCGCCTATGGCTACACCTTC.

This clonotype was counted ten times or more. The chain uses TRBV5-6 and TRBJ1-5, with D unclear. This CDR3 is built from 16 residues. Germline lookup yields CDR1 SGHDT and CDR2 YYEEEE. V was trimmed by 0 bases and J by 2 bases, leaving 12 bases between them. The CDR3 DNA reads TGTGCCAGCAGCTTGGCCGAAGGGTATGGCAATCAGCCCCAGCATTTT. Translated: CASSLAEGYGNQPQHF.